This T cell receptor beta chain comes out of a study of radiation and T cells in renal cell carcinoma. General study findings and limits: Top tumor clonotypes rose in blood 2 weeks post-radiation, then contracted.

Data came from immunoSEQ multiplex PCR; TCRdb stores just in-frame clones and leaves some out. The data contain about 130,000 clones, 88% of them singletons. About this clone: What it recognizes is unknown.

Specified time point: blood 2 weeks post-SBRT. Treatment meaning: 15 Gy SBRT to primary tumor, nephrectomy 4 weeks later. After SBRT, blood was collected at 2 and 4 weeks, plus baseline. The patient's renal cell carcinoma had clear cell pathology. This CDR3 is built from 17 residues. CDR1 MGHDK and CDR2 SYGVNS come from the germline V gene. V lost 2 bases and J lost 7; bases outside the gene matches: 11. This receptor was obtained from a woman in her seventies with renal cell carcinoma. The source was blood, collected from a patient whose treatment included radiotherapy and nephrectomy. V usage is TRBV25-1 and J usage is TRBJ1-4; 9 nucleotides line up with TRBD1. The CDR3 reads CASSEPGPGQGREKLFF. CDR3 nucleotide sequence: TGTGCCAGCAGTGAACCCGGACCGGGACAGGGTCGTGAAAAACTGTTTTTT. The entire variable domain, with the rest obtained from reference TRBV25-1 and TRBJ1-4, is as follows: EADIYQTPRYLVIGTGKKITLECSQTMGHDKMYWYQQDPGMELHLIHYSYGVNSTEKGDLSSESTVSRIRTEHFPLTLESARPSHTSQYLCASSEPGPGQGREKLFFGSGTQLSVL.